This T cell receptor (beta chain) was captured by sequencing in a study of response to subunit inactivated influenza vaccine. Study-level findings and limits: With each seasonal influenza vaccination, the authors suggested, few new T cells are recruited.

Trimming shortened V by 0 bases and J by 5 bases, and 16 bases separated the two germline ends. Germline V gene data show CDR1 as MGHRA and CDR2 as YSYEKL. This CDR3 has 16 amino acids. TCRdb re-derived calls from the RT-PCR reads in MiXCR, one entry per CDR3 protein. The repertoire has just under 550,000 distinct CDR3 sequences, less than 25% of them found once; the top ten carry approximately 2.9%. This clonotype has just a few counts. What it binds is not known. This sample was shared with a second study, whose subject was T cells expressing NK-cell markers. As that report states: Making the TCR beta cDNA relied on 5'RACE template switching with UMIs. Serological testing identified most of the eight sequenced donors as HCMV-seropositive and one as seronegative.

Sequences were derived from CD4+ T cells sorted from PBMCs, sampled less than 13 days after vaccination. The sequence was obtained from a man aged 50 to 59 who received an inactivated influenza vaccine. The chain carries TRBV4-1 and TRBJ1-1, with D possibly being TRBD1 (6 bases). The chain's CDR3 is CASSQDLKRGWTEAFF. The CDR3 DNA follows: TGCGCCAGCAGCCAAGATCTTAAGAGGGGGTGGACTGAAGCTTTCTTT.